This T cell receptor beta chain was observed in a study of blood T cell repertoires in COVID-19. Across the study: The samples span acute and convalescent COVID-19 from the United States, Italy and Spain. Sample material is recorded as cDNA or gDNA derived from T cells, B-cell-depleted T cells, or PBMCs.

Germline assignment: CDR1 LGHNA and CDR2 YSLEER. The CDR3 length is 13 residues. V lost 1 base, J lost 2 bases, and 6 bases lay in between. Only in-frame clones appear in the TCRdb table, and some are missing; sequencing was by immunoSEQ multiplex PCR. The table records about 140,000 clones, 80% to 85% of them present only once. The sequencing sample was made of peripheral blood. This clonotype was obtained from an older woman with acute or convalescent COVID-19. The chain recombines TRBV4-3 with TRBJ2-7; no definite D call. CDR3 loop: CASSQGQTYEQYF. The CDR3 nucleotides read TGCGCCAGCAGCCAAGGACAAACCTACGAGCAGTACTTC.